This is a list of T cell receptor beta chains from one sample in a study of T cells after yellow fever vaccination. TCRdb redid the calling of the 5' RACE reads with MiXCR, one entry per CDR3 protein. Of about 550,000 distinct CDR3 sequences in the sample, under 25% were seen once. The sample here was PBMCs, taken 15 days after the yellow fever booster vaccination. The receptors were gathered from a man between 25 and 39 years old who received the YFV17D yellow fever vaccine. CDR3s leave out the opening cysteine and the closing phenylalanine or tryptophan. Clone size appears in some rows only: once, few, many, or a class for an expanded clone.

j_call: TRBJ2-1
v_call: TRBV12-3/TRBV12-4
clone_size: few
cdr3_aa: ASRWLAGFNEQF

j_call: TRBJ2-3
v_call: TRBV11-2
clone_size: -
cdr3_aa: ASSPRIAGLTDTQY

j_call: TRBJ2-1
v_call: TRBV7-2
clone_size: -
cdr3_aa: ASSAASGRVDEQF

j_call: TRBJ2-5
v_call: TRBV7-9
clone_size: few
cdr3_aa: ASSLGASARETQY

j_call: TRBJ2-4
v_call: TRBV5-1
clone_size: -
cdr3_aa: ASSSQLAGVGKNIQY

j_call: TRBJ2-1
v_call: TRBV20-1
clone_size: -
cdr3_aa: SALDRATYNEQF

j_call: TRBJ2-1
v_call: TRBV7-9
clone_size: many
cdr3_aa: ASSLGLGEQF

j_call: TRBJ2-3
v_call: TRBV7-8
clone_size: few
cdr3_aa: ASSRIAAGSTDTQY

j_call: TRBJ1-2
v_call: TRBV12-3/TRBV12-4
clone_size: -
cdr3_aa: ASSSTGSGYGYT

j_call: TRBJ1-1
v_call: TRBV6-6
clone_size: -
cdr3_aa: ASSPSLAEAF

j_call: TRBJ2-2
v_call: TRBV7-6
clone_size: few
cdr3_aa: ASSPGGGYTGELF

j_call: TRBJ2-7
v_call: TRBV20-1
clone_size: -
cdr3_aa: SAPGQTRLEQY

j_call: TRBJ2-1
v_call: TRBV20-1
clone_size: -
cdr3_aa: SAPLFSGSSWDRNEQF

j_call: TRBJ2-6
v_call: TRBV10-3
clone_size: few
cdr3_aa: ATAVAGSSGANVLT

j_call: TRBJ2-5
v_call: TRBV11-2
clone_size: -
cdr3_aa: ASSLVWFGVQIQETQY

j_call: TRBJ2-1
v_call: TRBV5-1
clone_size: -
cdr3_aa: ASSLLGEVKTNEQF

j_call: TRBJ1-4
v_call: TRBV29-1
clone_size: -
cdr3_aa: SVEEEKLF

j_call: TRBJ2-1
v_call: TRBV7-8
clone_size: few
cdr3_aa: ASGSSGRASSYNEQF

j_call: TRBJ2-1
v_call: TRBV11-3
clone_size: -
cdr3_aa: ASSPRTSGNNEQF

j_call: TRBJ2-7
v_call: TRBV20-1
clone_size: -
cdr3_aa: SAKLTGPAEQY

j_call: TRBJ2-7
v_call: TRBV25-1
clone_size: few
cdr3_aa: ASSDGLAGEGQY

j_call: TRBJ2-1
v_call: TRBV20-1
clone_size: many
cdr3_aa: SARLANYNEQF

j_call: TRBJ2-1
v_call: TRBV9
clone_size: -
cdr3_aa: ASSVAPGASGSEQF

j_call: TRBJ2-5
v_call: TRBV7-8
clone_size: -
cdr3_aa: ASSLSHGEQETQY

j_call: TRBJ2-7
v_call: TRBV20-1
clone_size: many
cdr3_aa: SAPLAGGGEQY

j_call: TRBJ1-2
v_call: TRBV18
clone_size: -
cdr3_aa: ASSPISGTGAYGYT

j_call: TRBJ2-7
v_call: TRBV20-1
clone_size: few
cdr3_aa: SAREGGGSYEQY

j_call: TRBJ2-1
v_call: TRBV7-9
clone_size: -
cdr3_aa: ASSLIANEQF

j_call: TRBJ2-7
v_call: TRBV6-2/TRBV6-3
clone_size: -
cdr3_aa: ASSYSSGPSYEQY

j_call: TRBJ1-4
v_call: TRBV20-1
clone_size: -
cdr3_aa: SAPHPMEAEKLF

j_call: TRBJ2-5
v_call: TRBV5-4
clone_size: -
cdr3_aa: ASSLAYGQKETQY

j_call: TRBJ2-3
v_call: TRBV7-2
clone_size: -
cdr3_aa: ASSWGGGTDTQY

j_call: TRBJ2-4
v_call: TRBV18
clone_size: -
cdr3_aa: ASSPLGQNIQY